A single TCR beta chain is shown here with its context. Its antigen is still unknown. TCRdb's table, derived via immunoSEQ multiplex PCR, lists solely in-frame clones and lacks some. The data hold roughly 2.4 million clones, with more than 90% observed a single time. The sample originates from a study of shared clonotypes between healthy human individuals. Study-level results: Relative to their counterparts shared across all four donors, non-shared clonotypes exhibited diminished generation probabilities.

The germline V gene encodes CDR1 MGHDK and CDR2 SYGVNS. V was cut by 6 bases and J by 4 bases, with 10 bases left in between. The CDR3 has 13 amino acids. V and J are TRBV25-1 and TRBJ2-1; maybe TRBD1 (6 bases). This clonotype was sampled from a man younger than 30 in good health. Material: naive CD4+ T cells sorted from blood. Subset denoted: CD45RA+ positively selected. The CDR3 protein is CASSFQGYNEQFF. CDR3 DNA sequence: TGTGCCAGCAGCTTCCAGGGGTACAATGAGCAGTTCTTC.